The 9 T cell receptor beta chains below come from one sample, sequenced in a study of blood T cell repertoires in COVID-19. Repertoires were generated with immunoSEQ multiplex PCR, while TCRdb's copy carries only in-frame clones and drops some. The sample contains over 200,000 clones, roughly 80% of which appear only once. Sequencing used peripheral blood. Every receptor here comes from a human donor in a cohort sampled during active COVID-19.

This clone was detected only once. The CDR3 bases are TGTGCCAGCAGCAAAGTGTGTGTCAGGGGCTTGGTTTTCGACACTGAAGCTTTCTTT. Translation: CASSKVCVRGLVFDTEAFF. The chain employs TRBV21-1 and TRBJ1-1; the table's D call, TRBD1, was not checked against the DNA. TRBV21-1 is listed as a pseudogene. The CDR3 has 19 residues.

This clone came up many times. This rearrangement joins TRBV5-1 to TRBJ2-7; 8 positions agree with TRBD1. The CDR3 totals 15 residues. With V trimmed by 2 bases and J by 4 bases, 8 bases remained unmatched. CDR1 and CDR2 (germline): SGHRS, YFSETQ. CDR3 amino acids: CASSFWTGQGYEQYF. CDR3 in DNA: TGCGCCAGCAGCTTCTGGACAGGGCAGGGGTACGAGCAGTACTTC.

The V gene is TRBV4-3, the J gene TRBJ2-5; D uncertain. There are 13 residues in the CDR3. Germline CDR1 and CDR2: LGHNA and YSLEER. Trimming removed 0 bases from V and 2 bases from J, with 4 bases in between. The CDR3 loop reads CASSQDRQETQYF. The CDR3 DNA reads TGCGCCAGCAGCCAAGACAGGCAAGAGACCCAGTACTTC.

The table lists this clone with many counts. The chain is built from TRBV7-9 and TRBJ1-1; D not certain. Germline values: CDR1 SEHNR, CDR2 FQNEAQ (reference sequence). CDR3 size: 13 residues. The V gene lost 5 bases and the J gene lost 0 bases, with 7 bases spanning the gap. In DNA form, the CDR3 reads TGTGCCAGCAGCATAACAGTGAACACTGAAGCTTTCTTT. Residues: CASSITVNTEAFF.

The V gene is TRBV12-5, the J gene TRBJ2-1; 9 bases align to TRBD2. The CDR3 length is 15 residues. Trimming removed 1 base from V and 5 bases from J; junction bases left unmatched: 3. Germline lookup yields CDR1 LGHNT and CDR2 FRNRAP. This CDR3 is CASGLGLADHNEQFF. The CDR3 DNA is TGTGCTAGTGGTTTGGGACTAGCGGACCACAATGAGCAGTTCTTC.

The count of this clone is one. This chain links TRBV10-3 with TRBJ2-7, with a tentative D call TRBD1 (6 bases). Germline V lookup: CDR1 ENHRY, CDR2 SYGVKD. The CDR3 is made up of 13 amino acids. V lost 6 bases and J lost 2, with 11 bases in between. In nucleotides, the CDR3 is TGTGCCATCAGGGAAGGGGGTACCTACGAGCAGTACTTC. It encodes CAIREGGTYEQYF.

This clone appeared once. CDR3 sequence: CASSFPGLGSYEQYF. The CDR3 DNA reads TGTGCCAGCAGTTTTCCGGGACTAGGGTCCTACGAGCAGTACTTC. The genes are TRBV7-9 and TRBJ2-7; 8 positions match TRBD2. The CDR3 runs to 15 residues. V trimming: 6 bases; J trimming: 1 base; junction bases outside the gene matches: 8. Per germline, CDR1 SEHNR and CDR2 FQNEAQ (reference sequence).

In this sample, this clone turned up a few times. The chain uses TRBV5-6 and TRBJ2-7; 7 nucleotides line up with TRBD2. Per the germline V gene, CDR1 is SGHDT and CDR2 is YYEEEE. After removal of 2 bases from V and 7 bases from J, the junction contained 9 bases not matched to a gene. This CDR3 contains 14 residues. This CDR3 is CASSFGRLAEEQYF. As DNA, the CDR3 is TGTGCCAGCAGCTTTGGGAGACTAGCAGAGGAGCAGTACTTC.

CDR3 sequence: CASSLYGRNTDTQYF. The CDR3 DNA is TGTGCCAGCAGCTTGTATGGGAGGAACACAGATACGCAGTATTTT. The V gene is TRBV11-2, the J gene TRBJ2-3; D is possibly TRBD2 (6 bases). The V end lost 3 bases, the J end lost 2 bases, and 12 bases lay between the germline ends. Germline CDR1 reads SGHAT; CDR2 reads FQNNGV. The CDR3 runs to 15 residues.